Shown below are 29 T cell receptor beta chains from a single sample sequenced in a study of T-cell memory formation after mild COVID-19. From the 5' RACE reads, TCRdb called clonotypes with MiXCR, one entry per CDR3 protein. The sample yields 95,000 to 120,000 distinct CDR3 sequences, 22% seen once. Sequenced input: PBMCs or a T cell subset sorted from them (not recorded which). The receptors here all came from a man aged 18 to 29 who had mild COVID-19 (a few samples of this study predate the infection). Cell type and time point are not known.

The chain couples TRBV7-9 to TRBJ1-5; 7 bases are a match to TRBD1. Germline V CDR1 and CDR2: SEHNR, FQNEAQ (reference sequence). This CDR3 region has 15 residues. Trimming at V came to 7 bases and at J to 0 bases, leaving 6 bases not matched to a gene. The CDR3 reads CASNQGGVSNQPQHF. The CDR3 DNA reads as TGTGCCAGCAACCAGGGGGGGGTTAGCAATCAGCCCCAGCATTTT.

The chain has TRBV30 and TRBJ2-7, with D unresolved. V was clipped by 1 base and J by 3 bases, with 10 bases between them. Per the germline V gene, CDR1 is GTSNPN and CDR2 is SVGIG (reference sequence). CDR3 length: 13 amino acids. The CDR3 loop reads CAWSDEELYEQYF. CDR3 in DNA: TGTGCCTGGAGTGATGAAGAGCTCTACGAGCAGTACTTC. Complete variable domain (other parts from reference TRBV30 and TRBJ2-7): SQTIHQWPATLVQPVGSPLSLECTVEGTSNPNLYWYRQAAGRGLQLLFYSVGIGQISSEVPQNLSASRPQDRQFILSSKKLLLSDSGFYLCAWSDEELYEQYFGPGTRLTVT.

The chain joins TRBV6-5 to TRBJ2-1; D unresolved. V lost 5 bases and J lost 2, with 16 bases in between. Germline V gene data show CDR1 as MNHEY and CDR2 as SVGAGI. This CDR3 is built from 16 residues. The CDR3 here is CASSPQLGRTYNEQFF. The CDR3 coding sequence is TGTGCCAGCAGTCCACAGTTAGGACGGACCTACAATGAGCAGTTCTTC.

The CDR3 spells CASSFGTAYEQYF. CDR3 sequence (DNA): TGTGCCAGCAGCTTCGGGACAGCCTACGAGCAGTACTTC. The chain carries TRBV11-2 and TRBJ2-7; 7 bases are a match to TRBD1. This CDR3 has 13 residues. Germline V gene sequence: CDR1 SGHAT, CDR2 FQNNGV. V gave up 3 bases and J gave up 2 bases; unmatched junction bases: 1.

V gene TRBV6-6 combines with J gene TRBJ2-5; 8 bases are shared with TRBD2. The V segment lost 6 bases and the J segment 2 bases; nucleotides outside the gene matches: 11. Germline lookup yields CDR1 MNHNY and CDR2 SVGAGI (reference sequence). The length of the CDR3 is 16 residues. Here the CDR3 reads CASSPFGGGYQETQYF. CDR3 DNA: TGTGCCAGCAGCCCATTTGGCGGGGGGTATCAAGAGACCCAGTACTTC.

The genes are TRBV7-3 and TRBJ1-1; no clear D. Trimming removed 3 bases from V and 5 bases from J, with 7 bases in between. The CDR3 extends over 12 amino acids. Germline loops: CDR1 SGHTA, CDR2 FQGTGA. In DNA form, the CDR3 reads TGTGCCAGCAGCTTTTGGGTTACTGAAGCTTTCTTT. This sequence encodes CASSFWVTEAFF.

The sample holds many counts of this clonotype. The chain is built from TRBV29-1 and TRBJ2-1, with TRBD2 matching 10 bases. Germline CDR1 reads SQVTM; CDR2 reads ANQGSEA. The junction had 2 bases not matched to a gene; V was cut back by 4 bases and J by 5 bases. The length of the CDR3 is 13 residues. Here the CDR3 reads CSVGLAGDNEQFF. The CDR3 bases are TGCAGCGTTGGGCTAGCGGGGGACAATGAGCAGTTCTTC.

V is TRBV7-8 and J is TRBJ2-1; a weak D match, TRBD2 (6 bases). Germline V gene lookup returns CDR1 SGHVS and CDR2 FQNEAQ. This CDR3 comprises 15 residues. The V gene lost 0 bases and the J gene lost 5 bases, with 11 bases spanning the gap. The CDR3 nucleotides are TGTGCCAGCAGCTTAGCGACTAGTGGGAACAATGAGCAGTTCTTC. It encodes CASSLATSGNNEQFF. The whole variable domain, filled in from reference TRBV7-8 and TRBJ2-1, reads GAGVSQSPRYKVAKRGQDVALRCDPISGHVSLFWYQQALGQGPEFLTYFQNEAQLDKSGLPSDRFFAERPEGSVSTLKIQRTQQEDSAVYLCASSLATSGNNEQFFGPGTRLTVL.

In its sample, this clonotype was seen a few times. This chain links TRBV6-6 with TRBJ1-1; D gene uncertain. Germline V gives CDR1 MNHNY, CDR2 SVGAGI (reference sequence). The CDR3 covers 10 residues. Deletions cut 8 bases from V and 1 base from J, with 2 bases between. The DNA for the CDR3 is TGTGCCAGCCGGAACACTGAAGCTTTCTTT. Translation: CASRNTEAFF.

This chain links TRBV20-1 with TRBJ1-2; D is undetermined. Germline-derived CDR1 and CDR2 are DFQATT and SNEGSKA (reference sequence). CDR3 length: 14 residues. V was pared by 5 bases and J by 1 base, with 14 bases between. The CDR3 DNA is TGCAGTGCTCCCTTCGGGATCATTAACTATGGCTACACCTTC. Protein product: CSAPFGIINYGYTF.

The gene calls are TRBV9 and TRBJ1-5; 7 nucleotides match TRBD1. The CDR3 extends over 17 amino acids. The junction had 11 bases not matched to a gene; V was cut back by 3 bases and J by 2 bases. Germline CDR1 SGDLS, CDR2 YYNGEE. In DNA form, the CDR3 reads TGTGCCAGCAGCGCCGACAGGGATGGTTTGGGCAATCAGCCCCAGCATTTT. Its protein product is CASSADRDGLGNQPQHF.

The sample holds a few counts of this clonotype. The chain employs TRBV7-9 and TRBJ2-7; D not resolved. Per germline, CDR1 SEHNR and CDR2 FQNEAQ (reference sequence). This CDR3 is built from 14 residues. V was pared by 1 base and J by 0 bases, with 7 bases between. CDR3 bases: TGTGCCAGCAGCTTAGGGCAGAGCTCCTACGAGCAGTACGTC. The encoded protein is CASSLGQSSYEQYV.

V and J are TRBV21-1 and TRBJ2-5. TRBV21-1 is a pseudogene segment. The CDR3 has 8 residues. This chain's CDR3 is CASSGLYF. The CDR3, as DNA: TGTGCCAGCAGCGGGCTGTACTTC.

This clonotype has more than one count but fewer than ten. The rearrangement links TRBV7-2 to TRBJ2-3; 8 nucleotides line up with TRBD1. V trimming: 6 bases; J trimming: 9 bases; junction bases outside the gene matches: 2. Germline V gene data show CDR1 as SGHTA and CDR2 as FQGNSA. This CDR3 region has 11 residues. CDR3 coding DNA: TGTGCCAGCAGGGGGGACAGGACGCAGTATTTT. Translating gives CASRGDRTQYF. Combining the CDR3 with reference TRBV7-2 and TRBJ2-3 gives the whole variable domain GAGVSQSPSNKVTEKGKDVELRCDPISGHTALYWYRQSLGQGLEFLIYFQGNSAPDKSGLPSDRFSAERTGGSVSTLTIQRTQQEDSAVYLCASRGDRTQYFGPGTRLTVL.

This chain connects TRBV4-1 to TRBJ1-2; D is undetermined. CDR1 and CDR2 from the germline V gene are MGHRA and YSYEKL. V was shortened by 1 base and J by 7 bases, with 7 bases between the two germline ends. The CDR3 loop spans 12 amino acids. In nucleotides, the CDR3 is TGCGCCAGCAGCCAAGGGCTAAGTGGCTACACCTTC. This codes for CASSQGLSGYTF.

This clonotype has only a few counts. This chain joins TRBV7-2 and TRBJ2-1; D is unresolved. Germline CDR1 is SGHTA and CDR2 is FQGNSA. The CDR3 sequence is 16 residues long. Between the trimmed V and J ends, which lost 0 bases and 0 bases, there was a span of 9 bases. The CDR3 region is CASSLAVVSSYNEQFF. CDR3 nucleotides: TGTGCCAGCAGCTTAGCGGTGGTTAGCTCCTACAATGAGCAGTTCTTC. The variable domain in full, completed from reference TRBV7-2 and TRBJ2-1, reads GAGVSQSPSNKVTEKGKDVELRCDPISGHTALYWYRQSLGQGLEFLIYFQGNSAPDKSGLPSDRFSAERTGGSVSTLTIQRTQQEDSAVYLCASSLAVVSSYNEQFFGPGTRLTVL.

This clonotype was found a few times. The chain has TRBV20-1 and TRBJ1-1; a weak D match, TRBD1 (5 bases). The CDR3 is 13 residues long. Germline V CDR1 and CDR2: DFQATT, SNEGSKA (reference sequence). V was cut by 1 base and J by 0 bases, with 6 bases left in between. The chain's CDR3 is CSARGQMNTEAFF. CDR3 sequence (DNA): TGCAGTGCTAGAGGACAGATGAACACTGAAGCTTTCTTT.

CDR3 amino acids: CASSSVGGIGGYEQYF. For the CDR3, the DNA is TGTGCCAGCAGTTCTGTAGGCGGCATTGGGGGCTACGAGCAGTACTTC. The J gene is TRBJ2-7, the V gene TRBV12-3 or TRBV12-4; D may correspond to TRBD1 or TRBD2 (5 bases each). This CDR3 is built from 16 residues. Deletions cut 4 bases from V and 3 bases from J, with 19 bases between.

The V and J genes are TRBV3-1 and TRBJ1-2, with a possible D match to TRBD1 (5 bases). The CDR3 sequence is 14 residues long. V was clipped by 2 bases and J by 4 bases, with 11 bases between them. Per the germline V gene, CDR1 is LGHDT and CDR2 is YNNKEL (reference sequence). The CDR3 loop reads CASSQSGTAYGYTF. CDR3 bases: TGTGCCAGCAGCCAATCGGGGACCGCCTATGGCTACACCTTC.

CDR3 protein: CASSLSAGDGNQPQHF. The DNA for the CDR3 is TGTGCCAGCAGTTTATCGGCAGGGGATGGCAATCAGCCCCAGCATTTT. This chain uses TRBV27 with TRBJ1-5; possibly TRBD1 for D (6 bases). V was cut by 0 bases and J by 2 bases, with 11 bases left in between. Germline V gene data show CDR1 as MNHEY and CDR2 as SMNVEV (reference sequence). This CDR3 has 16 residues.

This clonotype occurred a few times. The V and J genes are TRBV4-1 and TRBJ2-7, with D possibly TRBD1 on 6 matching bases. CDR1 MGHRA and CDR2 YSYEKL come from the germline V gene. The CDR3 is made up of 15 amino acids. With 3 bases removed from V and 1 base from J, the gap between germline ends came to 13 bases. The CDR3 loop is CASSHGLTGSYEQYF. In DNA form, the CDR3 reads TGCGCCAGCAGCCATGGTTTGACAGGATCCTACGAGCAGTACTTC.

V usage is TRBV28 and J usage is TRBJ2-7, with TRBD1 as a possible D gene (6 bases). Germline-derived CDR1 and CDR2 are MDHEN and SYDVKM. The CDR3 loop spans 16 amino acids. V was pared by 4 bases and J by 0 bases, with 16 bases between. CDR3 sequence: CASSSLPGDSSYEQYV. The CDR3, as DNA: TGTGCCAGCAGTTCCCTCCCAGGGGATAGCTCCTACGAGCAGTACGTC.

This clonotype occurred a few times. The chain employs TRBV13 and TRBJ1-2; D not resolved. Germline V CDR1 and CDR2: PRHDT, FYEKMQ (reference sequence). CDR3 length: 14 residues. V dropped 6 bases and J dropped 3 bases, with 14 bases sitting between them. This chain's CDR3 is CASSAPSSHYGYTF. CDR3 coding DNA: TGTGCCAGCAGTGCACCCTCCAGCCACTATGGCTACACCTTC.

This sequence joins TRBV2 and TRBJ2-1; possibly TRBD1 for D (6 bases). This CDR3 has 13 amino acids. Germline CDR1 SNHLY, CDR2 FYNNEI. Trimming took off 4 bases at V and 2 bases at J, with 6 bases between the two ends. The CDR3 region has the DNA TGTGCCAGCAGTGGGACAGCCTACAATGAGCAGTTCTTC. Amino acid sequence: CASSGTAYNEQFF.

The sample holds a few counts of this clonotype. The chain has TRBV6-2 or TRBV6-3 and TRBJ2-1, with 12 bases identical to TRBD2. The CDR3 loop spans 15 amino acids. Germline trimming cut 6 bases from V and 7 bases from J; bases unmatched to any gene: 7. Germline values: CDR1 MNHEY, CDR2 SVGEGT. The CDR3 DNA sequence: TGTGCCAGCAGCACCTTGACTAGCGGGGGTAATGAGCAGTTCTTC. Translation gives CASSTLTSGGNEQFF.

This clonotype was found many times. The CDR3 sequence is CASSPSTDTQYF. The CDR3 region has the DNA TGTGCCAGCAGTCCCAGCACAGATACGCAGTATTTT. The rearrangement links TRBV12-3 or TRBV12-4 to TRBJ2-3; D gene ambiguous. This CDR3 is built from 12 residues. V gave up 5 bases and J gave up 0 bases, with 3 bases separating them.

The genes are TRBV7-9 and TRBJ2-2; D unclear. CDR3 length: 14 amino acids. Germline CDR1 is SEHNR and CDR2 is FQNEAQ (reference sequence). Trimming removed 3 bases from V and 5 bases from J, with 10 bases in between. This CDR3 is CASSFAGLTGELFF. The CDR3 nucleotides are TGTGCCAGCAGCTTTGCCGGGTTGACCGGGGAGCTGTTTTTT.

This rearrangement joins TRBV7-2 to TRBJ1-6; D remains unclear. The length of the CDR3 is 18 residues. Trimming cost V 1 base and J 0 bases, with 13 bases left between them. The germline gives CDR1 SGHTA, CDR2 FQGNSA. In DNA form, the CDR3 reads TGTGCCAGCAGCTTAGGGACGGAGAAGAGCTCCTATAATTCACCCCTCCACTTT. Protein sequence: CASSLGTEKSSYNSPLHF. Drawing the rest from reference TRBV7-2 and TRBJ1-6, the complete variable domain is GAGVSQSPSNKVTEKGKDVELRCDPISGHTALYWYRQSLGQGLEFLIYFQGNSAPDKSGLPSDRFSAERTGGSVSTLTIQRTQQEDSAVYLCASSLGTEKSSYNSPLHFGNGTRLTVT.

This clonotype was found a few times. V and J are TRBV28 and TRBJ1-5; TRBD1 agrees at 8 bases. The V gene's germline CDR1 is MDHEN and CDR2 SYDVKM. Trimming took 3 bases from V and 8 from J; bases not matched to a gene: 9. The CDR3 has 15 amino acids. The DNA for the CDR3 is TGTGCCAGCAGTTTCGGACAGGGAGGCGTGAAGCCCCAGCATTTT. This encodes CASSFGQGGVKPQHF.